This T cell receptor (beta chain) was captured in a study of early stage breast cancer tumors listed by TCRdb under 2017. At the level of the whole study: Of the approximately 15 invasive breast tumors, about 13 were found to be estrogen receptor-positive, progesterone receptor-positive and HER2-negative. Of the roughly twelve ER+/PR+/HER2- tumors, eight were classified as invasive ductal carcinomas and four as invasive lobular carcinomas. A read coverage of roughly 10-fold per sample was achieved on average. The samples as a whole yielded around 2.4 million detected templates, corresponding to fewer than 1.4 million unique clonotypes.

Germline trimming amounts to 4 bases on V and 6 bases on J, with 12 as the count of junction bases outside the gene matches. Reading from cysteine to phenylalanine, the CDR3 counts 15 amino acids. Of the read, only the CDR3 DNA is kept; its 45 bases are in frame from base 1. As encoded in the germline V gene (reference sequence), CDR1 is SGHKS while CDR2 is YYEKEE. The study profiled bulk TCR beta-chain repertoires in matched peripheral blood, tumor and adjacent normal breast tissue taken from roughly 17 patients with early-stage breast cancer. Before surgery, about 4.5-10 mL of whole blood was collected into EDTA tubes and then processed within 2 hours. Ficoll-Paque centrifugation in SepMate-50 tubes was used to isolate peripheral blood mononuclear cells. For storage in liquid nitrogen, PBMCs were cryopreserved as aliquots of about 2 to 4 million cells in around 90% FBS with about 10% DMSO. The Qiagen AllPrep DNA/RNA Mini kit was used for genomic DNA extraction.

This clone appeared a single time. Its antigen is unknown. Per-nucleotide qualities are absent, and no much larger clonotype sits a single base away. Broader findings and caveats from the paper: Enriched TCRB sequences shared across patients were found to be mostly commonly generated sequences that were unlikely to play an important role in the tumor microenvironment. Chain pairing and functional markers such as CD4, CD8 and FOXP3 were not captured by bulk genomic DNA sequencing of unsorted cells. Compared with adjacent normal breast tissue, tumors had higher clonality and 2 to 3-fold greater T cell density. Greater similarity was observed between blood and normal breast repertoires than between blood and tumor repertoires, and tumor was distinguished from normal in most of the 16 patients when each tissue was compared with blood. The small cohort size prevented analysis by tumor subtype.

Each sample was amplified in two independent genomic DNA replicates, using around 550 ng for blood and roughly 1.5 ug for tumor or normal breast. Following the manufacturer's instructions, the ImmunoSeq Intro kit was used to carry out TCRB sequencing on genomic DNA. The multiplex PCR ran for 30 to 40 cycles using proprietary primers and spike-in control sequences for absolute quantification. Single-end 150-bp reads were used to sequence an 87-bp fragment spanning the CDR3 and the flanking V and J genes. Seven samples, with two replicates for each sample, were multiplexed per lane of an Illumina MiSeq using version 3.0 chemistry. Concerning the study's data processing: Raw data were processed with the vendor's proprietary pipeline, and both replicates were merged into a single result per sample. To define clonotypes, the study grouped productive rearrangements that shared the V-gene family, CDR3 amino acid sequence and J-gene segment. To compute clonality, the normalized Shannon entropy (Pielou evenness) of TCRB abundances was subtracted from 1. To estimate T cell density, the total number of templates was divided by the input cell count, which was inferred from how much DNA went in. Recon with default parameters was used to estimate total repertoire diversity and clonality. Clonotypes with over 0.1% abundance in tumor and at least 32-fold higher abundance in tumor than in normal breast were defined as tumor-enriched. TCRdb limited this immuneACCESS table to in-frame rearrangements with V and J called. A share of clones is missing; checked studies link under half to unresolved V genes, and the rest is unexplained. V, J and clone size derive from that table, while D and trimming were established from the DNA sequence. Within this sample are tens of thousands of clones, with just over 90% of them counted one time only. In total, the top ten clones hold around 4.7% of the sample.

The sequence was collected from a person aged 70 to 85 with breast cancer. Recombination connected TRBV5-5 to TRBJ1-2; 7 junctional bases match TRBD1. The sequencing input was blood. The CDR3 region: CASSLTGTQTDGYTF. The DNA sequence reads TGTGCCAGCAGCCTGACAGGGACACAGACCGATGGCTACACCTTC.